These 7 T cell receptor beta chains were all obtained from the same sample, sequenced in a study of cytomegalovirus exposure and HLA in healthy donors. A multiplex PCR was run with 60 Vbeta primers and 13 Jbeta primers. Produced via immunoSEQ multiplex PCR; TCRdb's table is partial and in-frame only. The sample lists around 130,000 clones; around 84% were seen once. The sequenced sample consisted of PBMCs. The receptors here all came from a man aged 50-60 years in good health and CMV-seronegative.

The gene calls are TRBV7-9 and TRBJ2-3; TRBD2 matches 12 bases. There are 17 residues in the CDR3. Germline loops: CDR1 SEHNR, CDR2 FQNEAQ (reference sequence). The ends lost 5 bases at V and 6 bases at J; junction bases unmatched: 12. CDR3 protein: CASSLGASGGAPDTQYF. The CDR3 DNA is TGTGCCAGCAGCCTAGGGGCTAGCGGGGGGGCCCCGGATACGCAGTATTTT.

The chain employs TRBV19 and TRBJ1-1; 7 positions match TRBD1. Looked up from germline, CDR1 is LNHDA and CDR2 is SQIVND (reference sequence). The CDR3 runs 13 residues. V lost 6 bases to trimming and J lost 8 bases; unmatched junction nucleotides: 9. CDR3 in DNA: TGTGCCAGTAGGTCAGGGGGAAATCTGGAAGCTTTCTTT. It translates to CASRSGGNLEAFF.

This chain connects TRBV5-1 to TRBJ1-1; 7 bases are shared with TRBD1. The CDR3 has 16 amino acids. Germline V lookup: CDR1 SGHRS, CDR2 YFSETQ. Trimming cost V 7 bases and J 0 bases; bases outside gene matches: 12. The CDR3 loop reads CASSGRGGGMNTEAFF. The CDR3 DNA sequence: TGCGCCAGCTCAGGGAGAGGGGGCGGGATGAACACTGAAGCTTTCTTT.

The CDR3 sequence: CASSPGTDNNEKLFF. The CDR3 nucleotides are TGTGCCAGCAGCCCGGGGACAGATAATAATGAAAAACTGTTTTTT. The chain joins TRBV7-9 to TRBJ1-4, with 7 bases aligning to TRBD1. The trim removed 5 bases at V and 4 bases at J, leaving 7 bases unmatched. The CDR3 contains 15 residues. Looked up from germline, CDR1 is SEHNR and CDR2 is FQNEAQ (reference sequence).

V gene TRBV4-2 combines with J gene TRBJ2-1; D not resolved. The CDR3 loop spans 15 amino acids. The germline V and J ends were trimmed by 0 bases and 2 bases, with 8 bases remaining between them. Germline V lookup: CDR1 LGHNA, CDR2 YNFKEQ. In nucleotides, the CDR3 is TGTGCCAGCAGCCAAGATCGCACTCCCTACAATGAGCAGTTCTTC. This sequence encodes CASSQDRTPYNEQFF.

V is TRBV7-2 and J is TRBJ2-1; D is possibly TRBD1 (5 bases). This CDR3 has 14 residues. In germline, CDR1 is SGHTA, CDR2 FQGNSA. V lost 5 bases, J lost 10 bases, and 18 bases lay in between. In DNA, the CDR3 is TGTGCCAGCAGCACATATCAGGGTTCCGAAGAGCAGTTCTTC. Translation: CASSTYQGSEEQFF.

V is TRBV6-5 and J is TRBJ1-2, with TRBD1 identical over 9 bases. Germline loops: CDR1 MNHEY, CDR2 SVGAGI. V dropped 6 bases and J dropped 5; count of bases not matched to a gene: 10. The CDR3 has 15 residues. CDR3 loop: CASSSWRDRAYGYTF. DNA for the CDR3: TGTGCCAGCAGCTCCTGGCGGGACAGGGCTTATGGCTACACCTTC.